The 4 T cell receptor beta chains in this list originate from one sample, sequenced in a study of T cells after yellow fever vaccination. TCRdb recomputed calls from the 5' RACE reads with MiXCR, one row per CDR3 protein. The sample has about 580,000 distinct CDR3 sequences; approximately 16% are singletons. Sample: PBMCs, taken 5 to 6 days after the first yellow fever vaccination. The receptors shown here come from a man younger than 30 who received the YFV17D yellow fever vaccine.

This clonotype appeared a few times. V gene TRBV7-9 combines with J gene TRBJ1-2; tentative D call: TRBD1 (5 bases). The length of the CDR3 is 14 residues. Trimming took 2 bases from V and 8 from J, leaving 15 bases between them. The germline V gene has CDR1 SEHNR and CDR2 FQNEAQ (reference sequence). The CDR3 nucleotides read TGTGCCAGCAGCTTACCCTCGGGGGTAGGGGGCTACACCTTC. Amino acids: CASSLPSGVGGYTF.

The chain employs TRBV5-4 and TRBJ2-3, with no clear D. The germline V and J ends were trimmed by 4 bases and 2 bases, with 14 bases remaining between them. The CDR3 extends over 15 amino acids. Germline V lookup: CDR1 SGHNT, CDR2 YYREEE (reference sequence). This CDR3 reads CASSVAVTTTDTQYF. CDR3 DNA: TGTGCCAGCAGCGTGGCCGTAACGACCACAGATACGCAGTATTTT. The full variable domain, rest sourced from reference TRBV5-4 and TRBJ2-3, is ETGVTQSPTHLIKTRGQQVTLRCSSQSGHNTVSWYQQALGQGPQFIFQYYREEENGRGNFPPRFSGLQFPNYSSELNVNALELDDSALYLCASSVAVTTTDTQYFGPGTRLTVL.

The V and J genes are TRBV15 and TRBJ1-2; D perhaps matches TRBD1 (5 bases). This CDR3 is 15 amino acids long. CDR1 is LNHNV and CDR2 is YYDKDF in the germline V gene (reference sequence). V lost 5 bases and J lost 8, with 21 bases in between. CDR3 coding DNA: TGTGCCACCAGCCCCCCCGGGGCGGGACTGTACGGCTACACCTTC. Amino acid sequence: CATSPPGAGLYGYTF.

This chain uses TRBV10-3 with TRBJ2-7; the D call may be TRBD1 or TRBD2 (6 bases each). Trimming took 3 bases from V and 3 from J, leaving 12 bases between them. The CDR3 spans 14 residues. Germline CDR1 ENHRY, CDR2 SYGVKD. The CDR3 DNA reads as TGTGCCATCAGTGACGCCGGGGGCGGCTACGAGCAGTACTTC. Amino acid sequence: CAISDAGGGYEQYF.